A selection of T cell receptor beta chains follows, all from one sample in a study of blood T cell repertoires in COVID-19. Clones were sequenced by immunoSEQ multiplex PCR, and TCRdb holds only the in-frame ones, with some missing. The table lists a few hundred thousand clones, 85% to 90% of them singletons. The sample was PBMCs or T cells enriched from blood (not recorded which). The receptors here all came from a young man who had recovered from COVID-19. CDR3s include the opening cysteine and the closing phenylalanine or tryptophan. D genes are given only for firm matches. Clone size, where shown, is once, few, many, or a class for clones that have expanded.

V	length	size	D	J	DNA	CDR3
TRBV27	15	once	TRBD2	TRBJ2-1	TGTGCCAGCGGCCCAGGGACTAGTTTGTCCAATGAGCAGTTCTTC	CASGPGTSLSNEQFF
TRBV7-7	15	-	-	TRBJ2-5	TGTGCTAGCAGCTTAGCGGCGGCGGATCAAGAGACCCAGTACTTC	CASSLAAADQETQYF
TRBV5-6	17	-	-	TRBJ2-3	TGTGCCAGCAGCTCACGAACAGGGTCAGTCGGTGCAGATACGCAGTATTTT	CASSSRTGSVGADTQYF
TRBV5-4	14	-	TRBD2	TRBJ2-3	TGTGCCAGCAGCTTGAGCGGGGGAACTGATACGCAGTATTTT	CASSLSGGTDTQYF
TRBV4-3	16	-	-	TRBJ2-1	TGCGCCAGCAGCCAAGATATGGAGCGCTCCTACAATGAGCAGTTCTTC	CASSQDMERSYNEQFF
TRBV5-4	18	-	TRBD1	TRBJ1-2	TGTGCCAGCAGCTTGGCCGGGACAGGATCCATCCGCTCCTATGGCTACACCTTC	CASSLAGTGSIRSYGYTF
TRBV2	15	-	-	TRBJ2-1	TGTGCCAGCAGTGAAAGTGTGTGGGGGCACAATGAGCAGTTCTTC	CASSESVWGHNEQFF
TRBV10-1	13	-	-	TRBJ2-1	TGCGCCAGCAGTTGGGACTTGTACAATGAGCAGTTCTTC	CASSWDLYNEQFF
TRBV6-2/TRBV6-3	13	-	TRBD1	TRBJ2-1	TGTGCCAGCAGCCTCACGACAGGGGGCAAGCAGTTCTTC	CASSLTTGGKQFF
TRBV29-1	10	-	-	TRBJ1-5	TGCAGCGTATGGGACAAACAATTGCATTTT	CSVWDKQLHF
TRBV24-1	16	-	TRBD1	TRBJ2-7	TGTGCCACCAGTGATAAAGGGGACAGGGGATCGAGGGAGCAGTACTTC	CATSDKGDRGSREQYF
TRBV7-2	17	-	TRBD2	TRBJ2-1	TGTGCCAGCAGCTTAGTTGGGACTAGCGGGACCTACAATGAGCAGTTCTTC	CASSLVGTSGTYNEQFF
TRBV28	16	-	TRBD2	TRBJ2-3	TGTGCCAGCAGCCGCGCTAGCGGAGGTAGGACAGATACGCAGTATTTT	CASSRASGGRTDTQYF
TRBV18	13	-	-	TRBJ2-5	TGTGCCAGCTCACCCAGGTACCAAGAGACCCAGTACTTC	CASSPRYQETQYF
TRBV9	16	-	TRBD2	TRBJ2-3	TGTGCCAGCAGCGTATCTAGCGGGACATACACAGATACGCAGTATTTT	CASSVSSGTYTDTQYF
TRBV6-4	15	-	TRBD1	TRBJ2-1	TGTGCCAGCAGTGAGGGACAGAGCTCCTACAATGAGCAGTTCTTC	CASSEGQSSYNEQFF
TRBV6-5	12	-	-	TRBJ1-2	TGTGCCAGCAGGGACAGTAACTATGGCTACACCTTC	CASRDSNYGYTF
TRBV2	13	-	-	TRBJ2-3	TGTGCCAGCAGAGAACAGGGTGAAGATACGCAGTATTTT	CASREQGEDTQYF
TRBV6-6	13	-	TRBD2	TRBJ2-7	TGTGCCAGCTCACCCCTCCCGGGGGGCGAGCAGTACTTC	CASSPLPGGEQYF
TRBV4-3	15	-	-	TRBJ1-5	TGCGCCAGCAGCCAAGGGGTAGGGAGGAATCAGCCCCAGCATTTT	CASSQGVGRNQPQHF
TRBV14	15	few	-	TRBJ2-5	TGTGCCAGCAGCCGCCAGGACAGTTACCAAGAGACCCAGTACTTC	CASSRQDSYQETQYF
TRBV11-3	14	-	TRBD1	TRBJ2-7	TGTGCCAGCAGTGAGACAGGGAGAGGGGACGAGCAGTACTTC	CASSETGRGDEQYF
TRBV24-1	11	-	-	TRBJ1-1	TGTGCCACCAGTGAGGGGAGTGCAGCTTTCTTT	CATSEGSAAFF
TRBV6-6	15	-	-	TRBJ1-3	TGTGCCAGCAGTTATGGCGGCAGCTCTGGAAACACCATATATTTT	CASSYGGSSGNTIYF
TRBV3-1/TRBV3-2	16	-	TRBD2	TRBJ2-2	TGTGCCAGCAGCCAAGTGGCGGGAGAGAACACCGGGGAGCTGTTTTTT	CASSQVAGENTGELFF
TRBV5-5	14	once	-	TRBJ2-3	TGTGCCAGCAGCTTGGTCACTTTGGGCGATACGCAGTATTTT	CASSLVTLGDTQYF
TRBV6-5	14	-	-	TRBJ2-1	TGTGCCGGCAGTCCCTCGACTAGTATGAATGAGCAGTTCTTC	CAGSPSTSMNEQFF
TRBV30	15	-	TRBD2	TRBJ2-7	TGTGCCTGGAGTGTACGAGTCGGGAGGATCTACGAGCAGTACTTC	CAWSVRVGRIYEQYF
TRBV19	14	-	TRBD2	TRBJ2-1	TGTGCCAGTAGTACTAGCGGGGGGGCCAATGAGCAGTTCTTC	CASSTSGGANEQFF
TRBV11-2	17	-	-	TRBJ2-3	TGTGCCAGCAGCTTAGGAGTTCGGAGGACCCAGGGGGATACGCAGTATTTT	CASSLGVRRTQGDTQYF
TRBV15	14	once	-	TRBJ1-1	TGTGCCACCAGCAGGGGGGGAGAGGACACTGAAGCTTTCTTT	CATSRGGEDTEAFF
TRBV10-3	13	few	-	TRBJ1-2	TGTGCCATCAGTGGGACAGCTAACTATGGCTACACCTTC	CAISGTANYGYTF
TRBV11-2	12	once	-	TRBJ2-7	TGTGCCAGCAGCCTAGTCGAGCGCGAGCAGTACTTC	CASSLVEREQYF
TRBV11-2	14	-	-	TRBJ1-1	TGTGCCAGCAGCTTAGATACAGGGAACACTGAAGCTTTCTTT	CASSLDTGNTEAFF
TRBV3-1/TRBV3-2	18	few	TRBD1	TRBJ1-5	TGTGCCAGCAGCCAAGCACAAAACAGGGGGCGGCCGGGGGGACCCCAGCATTTT	CASSQAQNRGRPGGPQHF
TRBV9	14	-	-	TRBJ1-1	TGTGCCAGCAGCGTGGAGGGAGGGGACACTGAAGCTTTCTTT	CASSVEGGDTEAFF
TRBV5-1	18	-	TRBD1	TRBJ2-2	TGCGCCAGCAGCTTTTGGCCCCTAAGACAGGGCAACACCGGGGAGCTGTTTTTT	CASSFWPLRQGNTGELFF
TRBV3-1/TRBV3-2	17	-	TRBD2	TRBJ2-5	TGTGCCAGCAGCCTAGGGACTAGCGGGAGGGCCGAGGAGACCCAGTACTTC	CASSLGTSGRAEETQYF
TRBV7-6	16	-	-	TRBJ2-5	TGTGCCAGCAGCCGACAAAGCGGTCCGCTCCAAGAGACCCAGTACTTC	CASSRQSGPLQETQYF
TRBV18	15	few	TRBD1	TRBJ1-5	TGTGCCAGCTCCGCCGACAGGGTAAGAGGGCAGCCCCAGCATTTT	CASSADRVRGQPQHF
TRBV4-3	19	-	TRBD1	TRBJ1-4	TGCGCCAGCAGCCAAGACGCCCCGGGGACAGTTGCAACTAATGAAAAACTGTTTTTT	CASSQDAPGTVATNEKLFF
TRBV19	15	-	TRBD1	TRBJ2-5	TGTGCCAGTAGACCAGGACAGGGGGCGCGGGAGACCCAGTACTTC	CASRPGQGARETQYF
TRBV5-4	16	-	TRBD1	TRBJ1-2	TGTGCCAGCAGCCCGGGGACAGGGAATATCCGCTATGGCTACACCTTC	CASSPGTGNIRYGYTF
TRBV3-1/TRBV3-2	13	-	-	TRBJ1-3	TGTGCCAGCAGCCAAGATAATGGAAACACCATATATTTT	CASSQDNGNTIYF
TRBV18	16	-	-	TRBJ1-1	TGTGCCAGCTCACCACTTAAGGGCAGGGCGAACACTGAAGCTTTCTTT	CASSPLKGRANTEAFF
TRBV2	14	few	-	TRBJ2-1	TGTGCCAGCATTCTAGTTCCCTCCTACAATGAGCAGTTCTTC	CASILVPSYNEQFF
TRBV4-1	15	once	TRBD1	TRBJ2-7	TGCGCCAGCAGCCACCAACCGGGACAGGGCTACGAGCAGTACTTC	CASSHQPGQGYEQYF
TRBV12-3/TRBV12-4	12	-	-	TRBJ2-7	TGTGCCAGCAGTTCGGGAATGTACGAGCAGTACTTC	CASSSGMYEQYF
TRBV4-3	16	-	TRBD2	TRBJ2-3	TGCGCCAGCAGCCAAGGGCCTAGCGGGGGGGCAGATACGCAGTATTTT	CASSQGPSGGADTQYF
TRBV12-5	14	-	-	TRBJ1-1	TGTGCTAGTGGTTTAGCAGGCAAGAACACTGAAGCTTTCTTT	CASGLAGKNTEAFF
TRBV24-1	13	-	-	TRBJ1-2	TGTGCCACCAGTGACCAAGACAGAAGTGGCTACACCTTC	CATSDQDRSGYTF
TRBV9	16	-	TRBD1	TRBJ1-2	TGTGCCAGCAGCGATCCTGGGACAGGGCGGGACTATGGCTACACCTTC	CASSDPGTGRDYGYTF
TRBV5-4	16	-	-	TRBJ2-3	TGTGCCAGCAGCTTGCCGACAGGGACTAGCACAGATACGCAGTATTTT	CASSLPTGTSTDTQYF
TRBV11-2	15	-	TRBD2	TRBJ2-1	TGTGCCAGCAGCCGACTAGCGGGTTCCTACAATGAGCAGTTCTTC	CASSRLAGSYNEQFF
TRBV20-1	15	-	TRBD1	TRBJ2-7	TGCAGTGCTAGTCGGGCGACAGGGGGCCTATACGAGCAGTACTTC	CSASRATGGLYEQYF
TRBV11-2	15	-	TRBD1	TRBJ2-7	TGTGCCAGCAGCCAAATCCGGGGACAGGGCTACGAGCAGTACTTC	CASSQIRGQGYEQYF
TRBV5-8	15	-	TRBD1	TRBJ1-5	TGTGCCAGCAGCTTGGAGGGACAGATTAATCAGCCCCAGCATTTT	CASSLEGQINQPQHF
TRBV18	16	-	TRBD2	TRBJ2-5	TGTGCCAGCTCGCTGCCGGGACTAGCACTACAAGAGACCCAGTACTTC	CASSLPGLALQETQYF
TRBV11-2	16	-	-	TRBJ2-3	TGTGCCAGCAGCTTACAAACAGGGGACTGGACAGATACGCAGTATTTT	CASSLQTGDWTDTQYF